This T cell receptor beta chain was recorded in a study of patients and donors after allogeneic stem cell transplantation (dated by TCRdb to 2018 to 2020). This clonotype was seen only a few times. Its cognate antigen has yet to be identified. No much larger clonotype is one base removed from it; base qualities were not supplied. The library was produced with RT-PCR. Sequencing relied on a NextSeq 550. TCRdb reanalyzed the raw reads on its own, using fastp at Q25 for trimming and MiXCR for clone calling, and kept in-frame beta chains. Each CDR3 protein appears once, grouped with its most common genes and DNA. The sample table shows roughly 880,000 distinct CDR3 sequences, and over 15% are seen once. Jointly, the top ten make up 5% to 6.5% of the sample. CDR1 and CDR2 were assigned from the germline V gene as SGHRS and YFSETQ. V drops 4 bases and J drops 5 bases, leaving 17 bases in between. Its CDR3 holds 15 amino acids, cysteine through phenylalanine. This entry keeps only the CDR3 DNA: 45 bases, framed from base 1.

The rearranged segments are TRBV5-1 and TRBJ2-3, and possibly TRBD1, on 6 matching bases. Sample: blood, either unsorted or a sorted T cell fraction (not recorded which). This sequence was found in a human donor who was either an allogeneic HSCT recipient or a stem cell or donor lymphocyte infusion donor (not recorded which). It is not recorded whose cells these are; they may come from a transplant donor. The CDR3 protein: CASSLDGTRGDTQYF. The DNA reads as follows: TGCGCCAGCAGCCTAGATGGGACCAGGGGAGATACGCAGTATTTT.